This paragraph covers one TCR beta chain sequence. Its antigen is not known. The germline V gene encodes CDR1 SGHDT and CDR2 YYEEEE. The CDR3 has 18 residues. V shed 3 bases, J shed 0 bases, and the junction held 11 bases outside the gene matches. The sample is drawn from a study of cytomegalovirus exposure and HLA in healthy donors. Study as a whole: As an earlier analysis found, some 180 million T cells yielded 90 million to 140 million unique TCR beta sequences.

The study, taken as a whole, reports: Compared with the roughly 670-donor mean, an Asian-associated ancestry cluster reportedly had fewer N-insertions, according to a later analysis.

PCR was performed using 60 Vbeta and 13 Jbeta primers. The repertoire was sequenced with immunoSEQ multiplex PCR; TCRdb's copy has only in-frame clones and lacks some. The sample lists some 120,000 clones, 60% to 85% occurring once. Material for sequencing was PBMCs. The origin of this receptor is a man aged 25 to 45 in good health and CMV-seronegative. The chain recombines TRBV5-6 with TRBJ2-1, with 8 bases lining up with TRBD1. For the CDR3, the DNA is TGTGCCAGCAGCTACGACAGGGGCACCCACTACTCCTACAATGAGCAGTTCTTC. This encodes CASSYDRGTHYSYNEQFF. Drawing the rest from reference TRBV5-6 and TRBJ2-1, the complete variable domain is DAGVTQSPTHLIKTRGQQVTLRCSPKSGHDTVSWYQQALGQGPQFIFQYYEEEERQRGNFPDRFSGHQFPNYSSELNVNALLLGDSALYLCASSYDRGTHYSYNEQFFGPGTRLTVL.